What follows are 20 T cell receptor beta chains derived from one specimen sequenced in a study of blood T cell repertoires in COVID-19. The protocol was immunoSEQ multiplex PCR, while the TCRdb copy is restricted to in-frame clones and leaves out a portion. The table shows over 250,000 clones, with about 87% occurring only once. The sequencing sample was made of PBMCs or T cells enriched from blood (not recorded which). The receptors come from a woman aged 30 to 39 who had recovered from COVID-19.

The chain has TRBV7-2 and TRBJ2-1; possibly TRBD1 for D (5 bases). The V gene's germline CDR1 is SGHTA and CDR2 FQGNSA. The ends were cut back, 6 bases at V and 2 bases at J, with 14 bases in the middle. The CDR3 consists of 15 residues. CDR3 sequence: CASRIGRVAYNEQFF. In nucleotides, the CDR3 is TGTGCCAGCAGGATTGGCAGGGTAGCCTACAATGAGCAGTTCTTC.

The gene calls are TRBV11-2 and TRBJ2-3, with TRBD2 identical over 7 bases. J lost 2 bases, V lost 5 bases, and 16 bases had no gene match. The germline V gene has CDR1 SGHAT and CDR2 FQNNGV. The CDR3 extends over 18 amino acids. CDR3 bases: TGTGCCAGCAGCAGCACCCCCTATGAGACTAGCATCACAGATACGCAGTATTTT. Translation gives CASSSTPYETSITDTQYF.

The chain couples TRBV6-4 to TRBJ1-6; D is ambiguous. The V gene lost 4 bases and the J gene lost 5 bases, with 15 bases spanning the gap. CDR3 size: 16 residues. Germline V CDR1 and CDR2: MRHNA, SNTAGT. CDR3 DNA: TGTGCCAGCAGTGTCTTGGAAACAGTCAATAATTCACCCCTCCACTTT. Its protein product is CASSVLETVNNSPLHF.

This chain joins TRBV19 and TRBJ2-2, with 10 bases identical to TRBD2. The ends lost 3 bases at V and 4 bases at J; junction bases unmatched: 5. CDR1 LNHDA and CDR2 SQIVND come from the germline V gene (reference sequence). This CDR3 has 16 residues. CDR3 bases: TGTGCCAGTAGTATGTTTCTAGCGGGGGTCACCGGGGAGCTGTTTTTT. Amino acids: CASSMFLAGVTGELFF.

The CDR3 nucleotides are TGTGCCAGCAGGTTACAAACAGGGGGTCCGATTCAGCCCCAGCATTTT. This gives the protein CASRLQTGGPIQPQHF. This rearrangement joins TRBV28 to TRBJ1-5; 8 bases align to TRBD1. Germline V lookup: CDR1 MDHEN, CDR2 SYDVKM. This CDR3 comprises 16 residues. The junction had 13 bases not matched to a gene; V was cut back by 6 bases and J by 6 bases.

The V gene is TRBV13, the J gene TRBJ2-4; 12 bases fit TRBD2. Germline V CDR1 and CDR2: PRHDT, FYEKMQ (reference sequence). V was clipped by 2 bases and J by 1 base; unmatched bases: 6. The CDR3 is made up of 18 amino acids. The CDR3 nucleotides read TGTGCCAGCAGCTTACGACTAGCGGGGGCCAGCGCCAAAAACATTCAGTACTTC. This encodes CASSLRLAGASAKNIQYF.

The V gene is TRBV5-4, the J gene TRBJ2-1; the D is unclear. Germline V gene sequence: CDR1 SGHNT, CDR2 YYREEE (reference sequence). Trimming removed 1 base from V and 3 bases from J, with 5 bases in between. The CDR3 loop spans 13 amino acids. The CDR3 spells CASSLLVYNEQFF. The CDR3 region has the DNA TGTGCCAGCAGCTTGCTAGTCTACAATGAGCAGTTCTTC.

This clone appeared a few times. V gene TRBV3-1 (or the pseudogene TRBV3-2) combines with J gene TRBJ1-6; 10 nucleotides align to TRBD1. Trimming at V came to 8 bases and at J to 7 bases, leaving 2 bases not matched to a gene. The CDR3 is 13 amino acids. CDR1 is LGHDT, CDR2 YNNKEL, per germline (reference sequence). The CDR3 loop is CASQGQGNSPLHF. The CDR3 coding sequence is TGTGCCAGCCAGGGACAGGGGAATTCACCCCTCCACTTT.

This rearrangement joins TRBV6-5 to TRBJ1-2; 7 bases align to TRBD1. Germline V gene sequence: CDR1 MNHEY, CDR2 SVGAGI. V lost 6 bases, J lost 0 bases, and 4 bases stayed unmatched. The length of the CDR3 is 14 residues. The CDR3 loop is CASSLGGANYGYTF. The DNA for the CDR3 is TGTGCCAGCAGCTTAGGGGGCGCTAACTATGGCTACACCTTC.

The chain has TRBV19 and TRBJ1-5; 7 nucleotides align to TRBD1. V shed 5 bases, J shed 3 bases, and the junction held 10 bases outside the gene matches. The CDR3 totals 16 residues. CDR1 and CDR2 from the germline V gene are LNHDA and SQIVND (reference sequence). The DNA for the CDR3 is TGTGCCAGTAGTGACGACTCTGGACAGGTCAATCAGCCCCAGCATTTT. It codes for CASSDDSGQVNQPQHF. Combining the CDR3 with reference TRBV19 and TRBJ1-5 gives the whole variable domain DGGITQSPKYLFRKEGQNVTLSCEQNLNHDAMYWYRQDPGQGLRLIYYSQIVNDFQKGDIAEGYSVSREKKESFPLTVTSAQKNPTAFYLCASSDDSGQVNQPQHFGDGTRLSIL.

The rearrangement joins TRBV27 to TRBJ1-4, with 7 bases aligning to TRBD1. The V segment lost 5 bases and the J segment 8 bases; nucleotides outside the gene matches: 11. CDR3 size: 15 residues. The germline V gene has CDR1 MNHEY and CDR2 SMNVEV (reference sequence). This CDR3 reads CASSADRAGYEKLFF. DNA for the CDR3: TGTGCCAGCAGTGCCGACAGGGCGGGCTACGAAAAACTGTTTTTT. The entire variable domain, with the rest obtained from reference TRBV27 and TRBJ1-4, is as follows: EAQVTQNPRYLITVTGKKLTVTCSQNMNHEYMSWYRQDPGLGLRQIYYSMNVEVTDKGDVPEGYKVSRKEKRNFPLILESPSPNQTSLYFCASSADRAGYEKLFFGSGTQLSVL.

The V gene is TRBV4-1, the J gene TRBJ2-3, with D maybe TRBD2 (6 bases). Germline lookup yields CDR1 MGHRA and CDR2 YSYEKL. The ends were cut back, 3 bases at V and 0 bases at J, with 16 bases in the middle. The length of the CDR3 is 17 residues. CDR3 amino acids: CASSQKNSGYSTDTQYF. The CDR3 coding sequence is TGCGCCAGCAGCCAGAAGAATAGCGGATATAGCACAGATACGCAGTATTTT.

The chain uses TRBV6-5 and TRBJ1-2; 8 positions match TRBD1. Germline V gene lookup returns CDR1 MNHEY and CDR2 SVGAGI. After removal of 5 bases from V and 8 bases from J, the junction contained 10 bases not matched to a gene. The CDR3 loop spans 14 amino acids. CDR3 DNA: TGTGCCAGCAGTCCGCAGACAGGGGCAGGGGGCTACACCTTC. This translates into CASSPQTGAGGYTF.

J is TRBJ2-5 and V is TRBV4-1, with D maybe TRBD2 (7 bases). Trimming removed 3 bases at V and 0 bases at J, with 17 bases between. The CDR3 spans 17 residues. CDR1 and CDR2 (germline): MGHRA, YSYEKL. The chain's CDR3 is CASSQGLRGGHQETQYF. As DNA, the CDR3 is TGCGCCAGCAGCCAGGGGTTGCGCGGGGGCCACCAAGAGACCCAGTACTTC.

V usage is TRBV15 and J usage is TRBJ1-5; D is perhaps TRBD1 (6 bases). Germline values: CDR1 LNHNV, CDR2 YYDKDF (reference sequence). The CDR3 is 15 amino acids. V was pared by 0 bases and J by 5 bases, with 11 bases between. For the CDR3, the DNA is TGTGCCACCAGCAGAGATAGAACAGGGTATCAGCCCCAGCATTTT. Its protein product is CATSRDRTGYQPQHF.

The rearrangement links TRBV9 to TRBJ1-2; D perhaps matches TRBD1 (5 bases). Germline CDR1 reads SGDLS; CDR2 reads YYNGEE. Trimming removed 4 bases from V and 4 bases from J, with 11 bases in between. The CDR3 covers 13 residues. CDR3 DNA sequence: TGTGCCAGCAGCCTGACAGCATCCTATGGCTACACCTTC. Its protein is CASSLTASYGYTF.

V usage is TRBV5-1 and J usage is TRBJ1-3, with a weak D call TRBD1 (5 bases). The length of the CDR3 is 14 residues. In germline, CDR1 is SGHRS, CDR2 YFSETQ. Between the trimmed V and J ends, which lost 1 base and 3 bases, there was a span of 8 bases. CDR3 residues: CASSLQGVGNTIYF. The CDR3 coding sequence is TGCGCCAGCAGCTTGCAGGGCGTTGGAAACACCATATATTTT.

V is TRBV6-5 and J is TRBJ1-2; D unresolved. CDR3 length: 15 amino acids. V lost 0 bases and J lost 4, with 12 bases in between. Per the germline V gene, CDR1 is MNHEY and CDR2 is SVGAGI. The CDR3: CASSYSRVPIYGYTF. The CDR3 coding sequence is TGTGCCAGCAGTTACTCGAGGGTCCCCATCTATGGCTACACCTTC.

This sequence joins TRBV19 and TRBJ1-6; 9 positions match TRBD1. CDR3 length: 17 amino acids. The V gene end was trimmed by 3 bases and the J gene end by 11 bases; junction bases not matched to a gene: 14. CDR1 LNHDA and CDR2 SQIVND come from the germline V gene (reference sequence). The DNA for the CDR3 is TGTGCCAGTAGTATCCGGACAGGGGCTACCCTCCCAACACCCCTCCACTTT. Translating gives CASSIRTGATLPTPLHF.

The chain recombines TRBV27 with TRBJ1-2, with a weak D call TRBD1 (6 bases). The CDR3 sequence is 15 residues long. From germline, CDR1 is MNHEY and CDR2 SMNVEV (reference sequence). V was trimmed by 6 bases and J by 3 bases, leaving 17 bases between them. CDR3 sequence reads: CASRRALDSHYGYTF. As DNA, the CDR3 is TGTGCCAGCAGGCGCGCCCTGGACAGCCACTATGGCTACACCTTC.